One and the same sample provided the 30 T cell receptor beta chains below, sequenced in a study of blood T cell repertoires in COVID-19. Only in-frame clones appear in the TCRdb table, and some are missing; sequencing was by immunoSEQ multiplex PCR. The sample consists of approximately 120,000 clones, approximately 90% of them appearing once. Sequencing input: peripheral blood. Receptors were obtained from a man aged 50 to 60 with COVID-19, enrolled during active disease.

The V and J genes are TRBV18 and TRBJ2-5; 7 positions agree with TRBD1. The CDR3 length is 13 residues. Germline values: CDR1 KGHSH, CDR2 LQKENI. With V trimmed by 2 bases and J by 4 bases, 1 base remained unmatched. CDR3 region: CASSPRDRETQYF. CDR3 coding DNA: TGTGCCAGCTCACCAAGGGACAGAGAGACCCAGTACTTC.

This chain joins TRBV7-3 and TRBJ2-5, with TRBD2 matching over 7 bases. The germline V gene has CDR1 SGHTA and CDR2 FQGTGA. This CDR3 contains 15 residues. V was clipped by 0 bases and J by 5 bases; unmatched bases: 6. The CDR3 is CASSLTGLGFETQYF. As DNA, the CDR3 is TGTGCCAGCAGCTTAACCGGACTAGGATTTGAGACCCAGTACTTC.

This sequence joins TRBV7-9 and TRBJ2-7; perhaps TRBD2 as D (5 bases). CDR1 and CDR2 from the germline V gene are SEHNR and FQNEAQ (reference sequence). This CDR3 has 15 residues. The ends were cut back, 5 bases at V and 0 bases at J, with 14 bases in the middle. The CDR3 DNA sequence: TGTGCCAGCAGCGCCCCCGGTACTAGCTCCTACGAGCAGTACTTC. Amino acid sequence: CASSAPGTSSYEQYF.

The chain uses TRBV11-2 and TRBJ2-7, with 10 bases identical to TRBD2. The CDR3 contains 15 residues. Trimming at V came to 4 bases and at J to 4 bases, leaving 7 bases not matched to a gene. Germline V CDR1 and CDR2: SGHAT, FQNNGV. The CDR3 DNA sequence: TGTGCCAGCAGCTCCACTGGACTAGCGGAATACGAGCAGTACTTC. Protein: CASSSTGLAEYEQYF.

V is TRBV13 and J is TRBJ2-1; D is possibly TRBD2 (5 bases). The CDR3 length is 13 residues. V gave up 5 bases and J gave up 6 bases, with 11 bases separating them. Germline values: CDR1 PRHDT, CDR2 FYEKMQ (reference sequence). The CDR3 DNA follows: TGTGCCAGCAGCCGAGGGAACGTCAATGAGCAGTTCTTC. It codes for CASSRGNVNEQFF. The whole variable domain, filled in from reference TRBV13 and TRBJ2-1, reads AAGVIQSPRHLIKEKRETATLKCYPIPRHDTVYWYQQGPGQDPQFLISFYEKMQSDKGSIPDRFSAQQFSDYHSELNMSSLELGDSALYFCASSRGNVNEQFFGPGTRLTVL.

V usage is TRBV6-2 or TRBV6-3 and J usage is TRBJ2-5, with 9 bases aligning to TRBD1. The germline gives CDR1 MNHEY, CDR2 SVGEGT. Trimming cost V 6 bases and J 5 bases; bases outside gene matches: 4. The CDR3 has 13 residues. CDR3 nucleotides: TGTGCCAGCAGCGGGACAGGGAGTGAGACCCAGTACTTC. Its translation: CASSGTGSETQYF.

This clone was counted between two and nine times. This sequence joins TRBV28 and TRBJ1-4; 7 nucleotides agree with TRBD1. From germline, CDR1 is MDHEN and CDR2 SYDVKM. The V segment lost 8 bases and the J segment 0 bases; nucleotides outside the gene matches: 6. This CDR3 has 15 residues. CDR3 amino acids: CASVEGAATNEKLFF. The CDR3 DNA reads TGTGCCAGCGTAGAGGGGGCTGCAACTAATGAAAAACTGTTTTTT.

The chain couples TRBV5-1 to TRBJ2-2; TRBD2 is a possible D gene (5 bases). The CDR3 has 14 amino acids. The germline V gene encodes CDR1 SGHRS and CDR2 YFSETQ. V shed 4 bases and J shed 7 bases, with 14 bases lying between them. CDR3 region: CASSTSIQVGELFF. The DNA for the CDR3 is TGCGCCAGCAGCACTAGTATTCAGGTCGGGGAGCTGTTTTTT.

The CDR3 DNA reads as TGCAGCGTTGAGGGCAGGTACGAGCAGTACTTC. It translates to CSVEGRYEQYF. The V and J genes are TRBV29-1 and TRBJ2-7; D gene uncertain. There are 11 residues in the CDR3. Germline V lookup: CDR1 SQVTM, CDR2 ANQGSEA. Trimming stripped 3 bases from V and 4 bases from J, with 7 bases between.

The sample holds one count of this clone. This chain links TRBV19 with TRBJ2-3; 11 nucleotides agree with TRBD1. Germline CDR1 reads LNHDA; CDR2 reads SQIVND (reference sequence). The V gene end was trimmed by 5 bases and the J gene end by 2 bases; junction bases not matched to a gene: 15. The CDR3 spans 19 residues. The CDR3 spells CASSQDRGHLSTYTDTQYF. The CDR3 coding sequence is TGTGCCAGTAGTCAGGACAGGGGGCATCTTTCAACTTACACAGATACGCAGTATTTT.

The chain uses TRBV6-6 and TRBJ2-1, with 11 bases fitting TRBD2. The CDR3 runs 16 residues. The V gene end was trimmed by 5 bases and the J gene end by 6 bases; junction bases not matched to a gene: 9. Germline V gene sequence: CDR1 MNHNY, CDR2 SVGAGI (reference sequence). Here the CDR3 reads CASSRVTSGVSNEQFF. Here the CDR3 DNA reads TGTGCCAGCAGTCGAGTGACTAGCGGGGTAAGCAATGAGCAGTTCTTC.

The rearrangement joins TRBV6-2 or TRBV6-3 to TRBJ1-1, with a tentative D call TRBD1 (6 bases). Trimming removed 6 bases from V and 3 bases from J, with 17 bases in between. From germline, CDR1 is MNHEY and CDR2 SVGEGT. The CDR3 runs to 15 residues. CDR3 in DNA: TGTGCCAGCAGCCCCCCGACAGGCCTTTACACTGAAGCTTTCTTT. This sequence encodes CASSPPTGLYTEAFF.

J is TRBJ1-2 and V is TRBV7-9; TRBD1 matches at 7 bases. The germline CDR1 and CDR2 sequences are SEHNR and FQNEAQ (reference sequence). V trimming: 4 bases; J trimming: 3 bases; junction bases outside the gene matches: 8. The CDR3 sequence is 15 residues long. CDR3 region: CASSSDDREYYGYTF. The CDR3 bases are TGTGCCAGCAGCTCGGACGACAGGGAGTACTATGGCTACACCTTC. Complete variable domain (other parts from reference TRBV7-9 and TRBJ1-2): DTGVSQNPRHKITKRGQNVTFRCDPISEHNRLYWYRQTLGQGPEFLTYFQNEAQLEKSRLLSDRFSAERPKGSFSTLEIQRTEQGDSAMYLCASSSDDREYYGYTFGSGTRLTVV.

The V call is TRBV5-4, the J call TRBJ2-1; 9 bases map to TRBD2. V lost 1 base, J lost 6 bases, and 5 bases stayed unmatched. CDR1 SGHNT and CDR2 YYREEE come from the germline V gene (reference sequence). The CDR3 length is 15 residues. CDR3: CASSLPAGGGNEQFF. CDR3 bases: TGTGCCAGCAGCTTGCCTGCGGGAGGGGGCAATGAGCAGTTCTTC.

The rearrangement uses TRBV3-1 (or the pseudogene TRBV3-2) and TRBJ2-3; a possible D gene is TRBD2 (5 bases). V lost 1 base, J lost 0 bases, and 5 bases lay in between. Germline assignment: CDR1 LGHDT and CDR2 YNNKEL (reference sequence). This CDR3 is 14 amino acids long. CDR3 protein: CASSQGGSTDTQYF. In DNA, the CDR3 is TGTGCCAGCAGCCAAGGCGGGAGCACAGATACGCAGTATTTT.

The chain carries TRBV5-1 and TRBJ2-2, with TRBD1 matching 9 bases. Unmatched junction bases numbered 3, after V lost 2 bases and J lost 4 bases. This CDR3 contains 15 residues. Germline assignment: CDR1 SGHRS and CDR2 YFSETQ. Here the CDR3 DNA reads TGCGCCAGCAGCTTCGGGACAGGGACCACCGGGGAGCTGTTTTTT. It codes for CASSFGTGTTGELFF.

The V gene is TRBV5-5, the J gene TRBJ2-1; tentative D call: TRBD2 (5 bases). The V end lost 4 bases, the J end lost 4 bases, and 9 bases lay between the germline ends. There are 13 residues in the CDR3. Germline-derived CDR1 and CDR2 are SGHKS and YYEKEE (reference sequence). The CDR3 protein is CASSPPGYNEQFF. DNA of the CDR3: TGTGCCAGCAGCCCCCCGGGGTACAATGAGCAGTTCTTC.

The gene calls are TRBV27 and TRBJ2-6; 15 nucleotides align to TRBD2. Per germline, CDR1 MNHEY and CDR2 SMNVEV (reference sequence). The V gene end was trimmed by 5 bases and the J gene end by 1 base; junction bases not matched to a gene: 9. The CDR3 has 20 residues. The CDR3 DNA is TGTGCCAGCAGTCCAATCGGACTAGCGGGAGGGGGGTCTGGGGCCAACGTCCTGACTTTC. It codes for CASSPIGLAGGGSGANVLTF.

The V call is TRBV13, the J call TRBJ1-2; a weak D match, TRBD1 (5 bases). Per germline, CDR1 PRHDT and CDR2 FYEKMQ (reference sequence). CDR3 length: 14 residues. Deletions cut 0 bases from V and 7 bases from J, with 12 bases between. The CDR3 DNA reads as TGTGCCAGCAGCTTAGGCAGGGAAAATATTGGCTACACCTTC. It is translated as CASSLGRENIGYTF.

This clone was seen just once. The gene calls are TRBV5-6 and TRBJ2-7; 8 nucleotides match TRBD2. The trim removed 2 bases at V and 3 bases at J, leaving 7 bases unmatched. The CDR3 runs 15 residues. The germline CDR1 and CDR2 sequences are SGHDT and YYEEEE. The CDR3 region has the DNA TGTGCCAGCAGCTTCGGAATTAGCGGGATCTACGAGCAGTACTTC. Residues: CASSFGISGIYEQYF.

The V gene is TRBV3-1 (or the pseudogene TRBV3-2), the J gene TRBJ1-1; the match to TRBD1 covers 8 bases. J gave up 5 bases and V 7 bases, and 6 bases lay outside the gene matches. The CDR3 contains 13 residues. Germline V gene sequence: CDR1 LGHDT, CDR2 YNNKEL (reference sequence). The CDR3 region is CASNRQGRTEAFF. CDR3 coding DNA: TGTGCCAGCAACCGACAGGGGAGGACTGAAGCTTTCTTT.

J is TRBJ1-4 and V is TRBV15; D call uncertain. V dropped 5 bases and J dropped 6 bases, with 7 bases sitting between them. This CDR3 contains 12 residues. Germline CDR1 is LNHNV and CDR2 is YYDKDF (reference sequence). CDR3 sequence: CATSRFDEKLFF. In nucleotides, the CDR3 is TGTGCCACCAGCCGGTTCGATGAAAAACTGTTTTTT.

The chain couples TRBV11-2 to TRBJ2-3; the D gene is possibly TRBD1 (6 bases). This CDR3 region has 13 residues. V dropped 4 bases and J dropped 5 bases, with 10 bases sitting between them. Germline loops: CDR1 SGHAT, CDR2 FQNNGV. The CDR3 loop is CASSYIGGDTQYF. The CDR3 DNA follows: TGTGCCAGCAGCTACATAGGGGGAGATACGCAGTATTTT.

J is TRBJ1-2 and V is TRBV20-1, with D tentatively TRBD1 (6 bases). Germline CDR1 and CDR2: DFQATT and SNEGSKA (reference sequence). The CDR3 is made up of 9 amino acids. The CDR3 bases are TGCAGCGCAGGGGATGGCTACACCTTC. It codes for CSAGDGYTF.

The genes are TRBV20-1 and TRBJ2-1, with TRBD2 matching over 8 bases. This CDR3 has 16 residues. V lost 3 bases and J lost 0; bases outside the gene matches: 7. Germline V gene lookup returns CDR1 DFQATT and CDR2 SNEGSKA (reference sequence). CDR3 in DNA: TGCAGTGCTAGTGGGGGCCTAGCGGGCTCCTACAATGAGCAGTTCTTC. Protein: CSASGGLAGSYNEQFF.

This clone was observed a single time. The chain employs TRBV18 and TRBJ2-5, with 9 bases matching TRBD2. CDR3 length: 15 residues. With V trimmed by 6 bases and J by 3 bases, 8 bases remained unmatched. Germline CDR1 and CDR2: KGHSH and LQKENI. CDR3 bases: TGTGCCAGCTCTCTTAGCGGGAGTCAGGAAGAGACCCAGTACTTC. As protein: CASSLSGSQEETQYF.

The chain joins TRBV28 to TRBJ2-7; 11 bases are shared with TRBD1. V lost 4 bases to trimming and J lost 4 bases; unmatched junction nucleotides: 3. CDR1 MDHEN and CDR2 SYDVKM come from the germline V gene. The CDR3 runs to 14 residues. This chain's CDR3 is CASSSGQGAYEQYF. CDR3 bases: TGTGCCAGCAGTTCCGGACAGGGGGCTTACGAGCAGTACTTC.

This sequence joins TRBV4-1 and TRBJ1-4; D unclear. Trimming stripped 2 bases from V and 4 bases from J, with 20 bases between. This CDR3 is built from 18 residues. Germline lookup yields CDR1 MGHRA and CDR2 YSYEKL. CDR3 nucleotides: TGCGCCAGCAGCCAATTCTCCCTTGCGGGAACCGGTAATGAAAAACTGTTTTTT. Residues: CASSQFSLAGTGNEKLFF.

The rearrangement links TRBV30 to TRBJ2-1, with TRBD1 identical over 11 bases. Trimming cost V 1 base and J 10 bases; bases outside gene matches: 6. Germline V gene lookup returns CDR1 GTSNPN and CDR2 SVGIG (reference sequence). This CDR3 has 14 amino acids. The CDR3 DNA is TGTGCCTGGAGTGGGGACAGGGGGAAGGAGGAGCAGTTCTTC. It specifies CAWSGDRGKEEQFF.

This chain joins TRBV30 and TRBJ1-1, with TRBD1 matching over 7 bases. The CDR3 extends over 14 amino acids. Per germline, CDR1 GTSNPN and CDR2 SVGIG (reference sequence). Trimming took 5 bases from V and 3 from J; bases not matched to a gene: 9. The CDR3 bases are TGTGCCTGGGCCCCAGACAGGGCTGACACTGAAGCTTTCTTT. It translates to CAWAPDRADTEAFF. The full variable domain, rest sourced from reference TRBV30 and TRBJ1-1, is SQTIHQWPATLVQPVGSPLSLECTVEGTSNPNLYWYRQAAGRGLQLLFYSVGIGQISSEVPQNLSASRPQDRQFILSSKKLLLSDSGFYLCAWAPDRADTEAFFGQGTRLTVV.